The 23 T cell receptor beta chains below come from one sample, sequenced in a study of T cells in Graves' hyperthyroidism and ophthalmopathy. TCR beta CDR3 regions were amplified from RNA transcripts. Researchers ran a first-round RT-PCR on the TCR CDR3 using the HTBI primer set. From the multiplex PCR reads, TCRdb called clonotypes with MiXCR, one entry per CDR3 protein. The sample yields approximately 590,000 distinct CDR3 sequences, about 43% seen once. The specimen sequenced was peripheral blood or thyroid tissue (not recorded which). The source is a woman under 30 with Graves' hyperthyroidism.

The genes are TRBV7-3 and TRBJ1-1, with D unresolved. Germline V gene data show CDR1 as SGHTA and CDR2 as FQGTGA. The V gene lost 1 base and the J gene lost 1 base, with 7 bases spanning the gap. The CDR3 extends over 14 amino acids. Here the CDR3 DNA reads TGTGCCAGCAGCTTAAATAAGGGGAACACTGAAGCTTTCTTT. Encoded protein: CASSLNKGNTEAFF.

The chain employs TRBV12-3 or TRBV12-4 and TRBJ1-2; TRBD1 agrees at 10 bases. This CDR3 has 14 residues. The CDR3 nucleotides read TGTGCTAGTGGTTCTGACAGGGGGCGCCTTGGCTACACCTTC. This sequence encodes CASGSDRGRLGYTF.

The rearrangement joins TRBV2 to TRBJ2-7; the match to TRBD2 covers 7 bases. The CDR3 sequence is 14 residues long. Germline V gene data show CDR1 as SNHLY and CDR2 as FYNNEI. The ends lost 6 bases at V and 2 bases at J; junction bases unmatched: 7. CDR3 region: CASRRPGGTYEQYF. CDR3 DNA sequence: TGTGCCAGCAGACGGCCGGGAGGCACCTACGAGCAGTACTTC.

This clonotype has only a few counts. The chain couples TRBV7-8 to TRBJ1-5; maybe TRBD1 (5 bases). Germline CDR1 and CDR2: SGHVS and FQNEAQ. CDR3 length: 14 amino acids. The germline V and J ends were trimmed by 5 bases and 5 bases, with 13 bases remaining between them. The CDR3 loop reads CASSPDSGYQPQHF. CDR3 nucleotide sequence: TGTGCCAGCAGCCCCGACAGTGGTTATCAGCCCCAGCATTTT.

The chain recombines TRBV11-1 with TRBJ1-1, with D possibly matching TRBD1 (5 bases). Germline V gives CDR1 SGHAT, CDR2 FQDESV (reference sequence). This CDR3 has 15 residues. Deletions cut 8 bases from V and 3 bases from J, with 19 bases between. CDR3: CASGWQGEGDTEAFF. The CDR3, as DNA: TGTGCCAGCGGGTGGCAGGGCGAAGGAGACACTGAAGCTTTCTTT.

The rearrangement uses TRBV7-9 and TRBJ2-5, with D perhaps given as TRBD1 or TRBD2 (5 bases each). V gave up 6 bases and J gave up 0 bases, with 8 bases separating them. Looked up from germline, CDR1 is SEHNR and CDR2 is FQNEAQ (reference sequence). This CDR3 region has 13 residues. The CDR3 spells CASRPGHQETQYF. The CDR3, as DNA: TGTGCCAGCAGGCCGGGACACCAAGAGACCCAGTACTTC.

Points on this clonotype: Possible read error: a much larger clone is one base away. The chain employs TRBV2 and TRBJ1-4, with D perhaps matching TRBD1 (5 bases). This CDR3 comprises 16 residues. CDR1 and CDR2 from the germline V gene are SNHLY and FYNNEI. CDR3 sequence reads: CAGSELLGLLREKLFF. The CDR3, as DNA: TGTGCCGGCAGTGAGCTTTTGGGACTCTTACGGGAAAAACTGTTTTTT.

Ten or more counts support this clonotype. The chain combines TRBV29-1 with TRBJ1-1; possibly TRBD1 for D (6 bases). The germline V gene encodes CDR1 SQVTM and CDR2 ANQGSEA. V lost 4 bases to trimming and J lost 13 bases, with 19 bases between them. The length of the CDR3 is 12 residues. CDR3: CSVAPDSRQNFF. Written as DNA, the CDR3 is TGCAGCGTTGCCCCGGACAGTAGGCAGAATTTCTTT.

This clonotype was counted a few times. J is TRBJ1-2 and V is TRBV6-5; D not certain. The CDR3 runs to 15 residues. Germline values: CDR1 MNHEY, CDR2 SVGAGI. V was pared by 2 bases and J by 5 bases, with 15 bases between. For the CDR3, the DNA is TGTGCCAGCAGTTACGCCTCGGGAACTAGTTATGGCTACACCTTC. This encodes CASSYASGTSYGYTF.

The rearrangement links TRBV2 to TRBJ1-1; D ambiguous. The CDR3 contains 17 residues. The germline gives CDR1 SNHLY, CDR2 FYNNEI. Deletions cut 6 bases from V and 2 bases from J, with 22 bases between. The CDR3 here is CASRLPSLRTLNTEAFF. CDR3 DNA: TGTGCCAGCAGACTTCCTTCTTTGCGGACCCTAAACACTGAAGCTTTCTTT.

The gene calls are TRBV7-3 and TRBJ2-5; 9 bases agree with TRBD2. Per germline, CDR1 SGHTA and CDR2 FQGTGA. The CDR3 consists of 13 residues. The CDR3 nucleotides are TGTGCTAGTCAGCTAGCGGGACAAGAGACCCAGTACTTC. Amino acids: CASQLAGQETQYF. The whole variable domain, filled in from reference TRBV7-3 and TRBJ2-5, reads GAGVSQTPSNKVTEKGKYVELRCDPISGHTALYWYRQSLGQGPEFLIYFQGTGAADDSGLPNDRFFAVRPEGSVSTLKIQRTERGDSAVYLCASQLAGQETQYFGPGTRLLVL.

Points on this clonotype: Possible read error: a much larger clone is one base away. The V and J genes are TRBV2 and TRBJ2-5, with D perhaps TRBD1 (5 bases). Germline V lookup: CDR1 SNHLY, CDR2 FYNNEI. There are 12 residues in the CDR3. Between the trimmed V and J ends, which lost 10 bases and 0 bases, there was a span of 9 bases. The CDR3 DNA reads as TGTGCCAATCGACAGAACCAAGAGACCCAGTACTTC. As protein: CANRQNQETQYF.

This clonotype occurred a few times. CDR3 residues: CASSNGDGRLETQYF. The CDR3 DNA is TGTGCCAGCAGCAATGGGGACGGGAGGCTGGAGACCCAGTACTTC. The rearrangement joins TRBV7-9 to TRBJ2-5, with 7 positions matching TRBD2. The J segment lost 5 bases and the V segment lost 5 bases, leaving 11 bases of the junction unmatched. Germline CDR1 and CDR2: SEHNR and FQNEAQ (reference sequence). This CDR3 is built from 15 residues.

The V and J genes are TRBV29-1 and TRBJ1-2; D gene uncertain. Trimming shortened V by 3 bases and J by 7 bases, and 15 bases separated the two germline ends. CDR3 length: 13 residues. Germline lookup yields CDR1 SQVTM and CDR2 ANQGSEA. The CDR3 DNA reads as TGCAGCGTTGATCCCGAATCAGTAGGTGGCTACACCTTC. It codes for CSVDPESVGGYTF.

J is TRBJ2-2 and V is TRBV9, with 8 positions matching TRBD1. The CDR3 sequence is 16 residues long. J lost 4 bases, V lost 4 bases, and 9 bases had no gene match. Per the germline V gene, CDR1 is SGDLS and CDR2 is YYNGEE. CDR3 DNA: TGTGCCAGCAGCCAAGAGCAGGGGGCAGTCACCGGGGAGCTGTTTTTT. Residues: CASSQEQGAVTGELFF.

This clonotype has ten or more counts. V and J are TRBV7-2 and TRBJ1-5, with D tentatively TRBD1 (6 bases). The V and J ends lost 5 bases and 3 bases respectively, with 11 bases between them. Germline V gene lookup returns CDR1 SGHTA and CDR2 FQGNSA. The CDR3 runs to 14 residues. The CDR3 loop reads CASSLDRLNQPQHF. Written as DNA, the CDR3 is TGTGCCAGCAGCCTAGACAGGCTCAATCAGCCCCAGCATTTT.

This clonotype has a handful of counts. The chain joins TRBV29-1 to TRBJ1-2; a weak D match, TRBD1 (5 bases). Per the germline V gene, CDR1 is SQVTM and CDR2 is ANQGSEA. V was clipped by 5 bases and J by 5 bases, with 15 bases between them. There are 13 residues in the CDR3. The CDR3 protein is CSVWSGTLYGYTF. CDR3 sequence (DNA): TGCAGCGTTTGGAGTGGGACGCTATATGGCTACACCTTC.

The rearrangement joins TRBV7-3 to TRBJ2-7; D might be TRBD2 (6 bases). V was pared by 5 bases and J by 3 bases, with 14 bases between. CDR1 and CDR2 from the germline V gene are SGHTA and FQGTGA. The CDR3 sequence is 14 residues long. CDR3 bases: TGTGCCAGCAGCCCGATGGGACTTTTCTACGAGCAGTACTTC. As protein: CASSPMGLFYEQYF. Variable domain in full (rest from reference TRBV7-3 and TRBJ2-7): GAGVSQTPSNKVTEKGKYVELRCDPISGHTALYWYRQSLGQGPEFLIYFQGTGAADDSGLPNDRFFAVRPEGSVSTLKIQRTERGDSAVYLCASSPMGLFYEQYFGPGTRLTVT.

This clonotype turned up a few times. This chain connects TRBV19 to TRBJ1-6; D might be TRBD1 (5 bases). From germline, CDR1 is LNHDA and CDR2 SQIVND (reference sequence). With 0 bases removed from V and 13 bases from J, the gap between germline ends came to 16 bases. The CDR3 loop spans 15 amino acids. CDR3 region: CASSIDRTPGRPLHF. As DNA, the CDR3 is TGTGCCAGTAGTATAGATCGGACACCCGGTAGGCCCCTCCACTTT.

This clonotype was seen more than once but under ten times. This likely came from a read error, as a far larger clone is one base away. This sequence joins TRBV10-1 and TRBJ2-7; TRBD1 agrees at 10 bases. Germline loops: CDR1 WNHNN, CDR2 SYGVQD (reference sequence). The CDR3 totals 14 residues. DNA of the CDR3: TGCGCCAGCGGTGACGGGGGACAGGGGTACGAGCAGTACTTC. It specifies CASGDGGQGYEQYF.

This clonotype was counted a few times. The rearrangement links TRBV7-3 to TRBJ2-5, with D uncertain. This CDR3 is built from 13 residues. The germline CDR1 and CDR2 sequences are SGHTA and FQGTGA. V dropped 6 bases and J dropped 4 bases, with 12 bases sitting between them. The CDR3 sequence is CASSPPNGETQYF. CDR3 in DNA: TGTGCCAGCAGTCCCCCCAATGGAGAGACCCAGTACTTC.

This clonotype has ten or more counts. The chain recombines TRBV24-1 with TRBJ1-5; tentative D call: TRBD1 (6 bases). CDR3 size: 13 residues. Germline V gives CDR1 KGHDR, CDR2 SFDVKD. V was pared by 9 bases and J by 4 bases, with 12 bases between. CDR3 sequence reads: CATAQGGNQPQHF. CDR3 DNA sequence: TGTGCCACCGCACAGGGTGGGAATCAGCCCCAGCATTTT.

This clonotype was observed a single time. V and J are TRBV6-4 and TRBJ2-7, with 8 bases matching TRBD2. The CDR3 is 15 amino acids. Germline-derived CDR1 and CDR2 are MRHNA and SNTAGT. Trimming took 5 bases from V and 0 from J; bases not matched to a gene: 6. In DNA, the CDR3 is TGTGCCAGCAGTCGACTAGCGAGCGGCTCCTACGAGCAGTACTTC. Amino acids: CASSRLASGSYEQYF.